The sequence of this T cell receptor beta chain was determined in a study of OX40 agonist ivuxolimab in advanced cancers. Whole-study context: People who had prior anti-PD-1, anti-PD-L1 or anti-CTLA-4 therapy could take part, and about 37% had some. General observations from the study: A proportion of nonresponders additionally exhibited low normalized T-cell clonal expansion. At 0.1 to 3.0 mg/kg and by week 6, CD4+ and CD8+ T cells in the blood had expanded clonally.

The table came from immunoSEQ multiplex PCR; TCRdb's copy has only in-frame clones and leaves some out. Among roughly 63,000 clones listed, around nine tenths were seen once. Points on this clone: Its antigen is unknown.

The CDR3 extends over 20 amino acids. V shed 3 bases and J 3 bases; nucleotides not matched to a gene: 19. Germline V lookup: CDR1 SGHTA, CDR2 FQGTGA. The specimen was CD4+ or CD8+ T cells sorted from blood, collected in a trial of the OX40 agonist ivuxolimab. The chain has TRBV7-3 and TRBJ2-3; 9 nucleotides line up with TRBD2. The origin of this receptor is an adult with an advanced solid tumor such as melanoma, head and neck, liver or kidney cancer. For the CDR3, the DNA is TGTGCCAGCAGCTTGGAAACGGGGTGGCTAGCGGGAAACGGTACAGATACGCAGTATTTT. Translating gives CASSLETGWLAGNGTDTQYF.